Given below is one TCR beta chain in context. Its antigen is currently unknown. This entry belongs to a study of identical twins. Germline V gives CDR1 SEHNR, CDR2 FQNEAQ (reference sequence). The CDR3 runs 15 residues. With 0 bases removed from V and 2 bases from J, the gap between germline ends came to 9 bases. The authors used template switching to add a universal primer site and gave cDNA unique molecular identifiers. TCRdb reanalysed the 5' RACE reads using MiXCR and keeps one entry per CDR3 protein. The data hold 300,000 to 400,000 distinct CDR3 sequences, with 9% observed a single time. Study outcomes and limitations: Twins showed weaker excess sharing in their beta out-of-frame sequences. For monozygotic twins, models underestimated out-of-frame TCR alpha sharing. A lower insertion count was a feature of abundant cord blood beta clonotypes, with no such feature in memory repertoires.

The sequenced sample consisted of naive T cells sorted from blood. This sequence was found in a woman in her forties or fifties in good health. V and J are TRBV7-9 and TRBJ2-3; D uncertain. This chain's CDR3 is CASSLALGDTDTQYF. CDR3 nucleotide sequence: TGTGCCAGCAGCTTAGCGCTAGGCGACACAGATACGCAGTATTTT.